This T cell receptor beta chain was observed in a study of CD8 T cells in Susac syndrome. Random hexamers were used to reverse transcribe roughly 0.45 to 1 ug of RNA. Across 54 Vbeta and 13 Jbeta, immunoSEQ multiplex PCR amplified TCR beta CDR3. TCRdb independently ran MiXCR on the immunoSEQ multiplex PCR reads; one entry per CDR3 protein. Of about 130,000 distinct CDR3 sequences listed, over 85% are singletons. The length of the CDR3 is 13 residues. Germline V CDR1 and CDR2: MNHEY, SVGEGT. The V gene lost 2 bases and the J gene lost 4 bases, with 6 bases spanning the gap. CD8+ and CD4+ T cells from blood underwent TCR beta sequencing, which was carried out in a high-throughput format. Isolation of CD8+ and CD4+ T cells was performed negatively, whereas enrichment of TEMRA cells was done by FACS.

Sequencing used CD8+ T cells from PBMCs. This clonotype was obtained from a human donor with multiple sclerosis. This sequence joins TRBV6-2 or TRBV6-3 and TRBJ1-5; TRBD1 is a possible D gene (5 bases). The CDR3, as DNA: TGTGCCAGCAGTTACCCAGGGAATCAGCCCCAGCATTTT. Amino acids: CASSYPGNQPQHF.